A selection of T cell receptor beta chains follows, all from one sample in a study of cytomegalovirus exposure and HLA in healthy donors. Assay: immunoSEQ multiplex PCR; the TCRdb copy retains only in-frame clones and omits some. The table shows 150,000 to 200,000 clones, with roughly four fifths occurring only once. What was sequenced was PBMCs. These receptors were collected from a man younger than 30 in good health and CMV-seronegative. Both conserved end residues are part of each CDR3. Fields, in order: clone size, D gene, J gene, V gene, CDR3 protein, CDR3 DNA. The D gene is left open where the match is weak. The size entry is marked missing in some rows and otherwise reads once, few, many or a size class.

NA | NA | TRBJ2-5 | TRBV7-9 | CASSLVGQGETQYF | TGTGCCAGCAGCTTAGTCGGCCAGGGGGAGACCCAGTACTTC
NA | NA | TRBJ2-2 | TRBV9 | CASSFRTATGELFF | TGTGCCAGCAGCTTCCGGACAGCCACCGGGGAGCTGTTTTTT
NA | TRBD2 | TRBJ2-1 | TRBV9 | CASSKLAGGTYNEQFF | TGTGCCAGCAGCAAGTTAGCGGGGGGTACCTACAATGAGCAGTTCTTC
NA | NA | TRBJ2-3 | TRBV9 | CASSATRVIDTQYF | TGTGCCAGCAGCGCGACTAGGGTAATAGATACGCAGTATTTT
NA | TRBD1 | TRBJ2-5 | TRBV29-1 | CSVDRRDRGLETQYF | TGCAGCGTTGATCGGCGGGACAGGGGGTTAGAGACCCAGTACTTC
NA | TRBD1 | TRBJ1-5 | TRBV7-2 | CASSGRPGQGQGNQPQHF | TGTGCCAGCAGCGGCAGACCGGGACAGGGTCAGGGCAATCAGCCCCAGCATTTT
NA | NA | TRBJ2-1 | TRBV10-3 | CAISAGDYNEQFF | TGTGCCATCAGTGCAGGGGACTACAATGAGCAGTTCTTC
NA | TRBD1 | TRBJ2-7 | TRBV19 | CASSIRDSSYEQYF | TGTGCCAGTAGTATTAGGGACAGCTCCTACGAGCAGTACTTC
NA | NA | TRBJ1-4 | TRBV1 | CTSSLTYWTASNEKLFF | TGCACCAGCAGCCTTACCTACTGGACAGCCTCTAATGAAAAACTGTTTTTT
NA | NA | TRBJ1-1 | TRBV5-1 | CASSLVTGYNTEAFF | TGCGCCAGCAGCTTGGTGACAGGTTATAACACTGAAGCTTTCTTT
once | TRBD1 | TRBJ1-1 | TRBV7-2 | CASSLALDRGNAEAFF | TGTGCCAGCAGCTTAGCGTTAGACAGGGGGAACGCTGAAGCTTTCTTT
NA | TRBD1 | TRBJ1-2 | TRBV4-2 | CASSQGTGVYGYTF | TGTGCCAGCAGCCAAGGGACAGGGGTTTATGGCTACACCTTC
NA | NA | TRBJ2-1 | TRBV27 | CASSRLIFGFNEQFF | TGTGCCAGCAGTCGCCTCATATTCGGGTTCAATGAGCAGTTCTTC
NA | TRBD1 | TRBJ2-7 | TRBV4-1 | CASSQRQGIDEQYF | TGCGCCAGCAGCCAACGACAGGGTATCGACGAGCAGTACTTC
NA | NA | TRBJ1-4 | TRBV5-6 | CASSLAGWGRLDEKLFF | TGTGCCAGCAGCTTGGCTGGTTGGGGCAGACTAGACGAAAAACTGTTTTTT
NA | NA | TRBJ1-2 | TRBV7-9 | CASSLGERFYGYTF | TGTGCCAGCAGCTTAGGCGAGCGCTTCTATGGCTACACCTTC
NA | TRBD1 | TRBJ1-4 | TRBV27 | CASSPTGGPNEKLFF | TGTGCCAGCAGCCCGACAGGGGGCCCTAATGAAAAACTGTTTTTT
NA | TRBD1 | TRBJ2-1 | TRBV19 | CASTDRGSGMSYNEQFF | TGTGCCAGTACTGACAGGGGGTCAGGGATGAGCTACAATGAGCAGTTCTTC
NA | NA | TRBJ1-5 | TRBV19 | CASSPGAGAGLRAQHF | TGTGCCAGTAGCCCGGGGGCGGGGGCAGGTCTTCGGGCCCAGCATTTT
NA | TRBD1 | TRBJ2-5 | TRBV4-1 | CASSPGGWETQYF | TGCGCCAGCAGCCCAGGGGGCTGGGAGACCCAGTACTTC
once | TRBD1 | TRBJ2-1 | TRBV5-6 | CASSLSWWRAQGADNEQFF | TGTGCCAGCAGCTTGTCGTGGTGGCGCGCACAGGGGGCCGACAATGAGCAGTTCTTC
NA | TRBD2 | TRBJ2-5 | TRBV10-3 | CAISDPGTSDETQYF | TGTGCCATCAGTGACCCCGGGACTAGCGACGAGACCCAGTACTTC
NA | NA | TRBJ2-7 | TRBV5-6 | CASSPAGTNYEQYF | TGTGCCAGCAGCCCCGCCGGGACAAACTACGAGCAGTACTTC
once | TRBD1 | TRBJ2-3 | TRBV30 | CAWSDGPGTGVRGGTDTQYF | TGTGCCTGGAGTGATGGACCCGGGACAGGGGTTAGGGGGGGCACAGATACGCAGTATTTT
NA | NA | TRBJ1-1 | TRBV5-1 | CASSPGNLNTEAFF | TGCGCCAGCAGCCCAGGGAACCTGAACACTGAAGCTTTCTTT
NA | NA | TRBJ2-7 | TRBV27 | CASSFGYEQYF | TGTGCCAGCAGTTTCGGGTACGAGCAGTACTTC
NA | TRBD1 | TRBJ1-1 | TRBV29-1 | CSVDRPGTGAAFF | TGCAGCGTTGACCGTCCCGGGACAGGGGCGGCTTTCTTT
NA | NA | TRBJ1-4 | TRBV5-6 | CASSTRQINEKLFF | TGTGCCAGCAGCACGCGACAGATTAATGAAAAACTGTTTTTT
NA | TRBD1 | TRBJ1-3 | TRBV9 | CASSELRTGVGNTIYF | TGTGCCAGCAGCGAACTCCGGACAGGCGTGGGAAACACCATATATTTT
NA | NA | TRBJ1-1 | TRBV6-6 | CASSYSPGLNTEAFF | TGTGCCAGCAGTTACTCGCCAGGGCTGAACACTGAAGCTTTCTTT
NA | TRBD1 | TRBJ1-5 | TRBV5-1 | CASSPGQGEYQPQHF | TGCGCCAGCAGCCCTGGACAGGGAGAGTATCAGCCCCAGCATTTT
NA | NA | TRBJ1-1 | TRBV7-9 | CASSLAVRVRDTEAFF | TGTGCCAGCAGCTTAGCGGTGCGAGTCCGGGACACTGAAGCTTTCTTT
NA | TRBD2 | TRBJ2-5 | TRBV10-1 | CASSPGTSGGRETQYF | TGCGCCAGCAGCCCTGGGACTAGCGGGGGTCGGGAGACCCAGTACTTC
NA | NA | TRBJ1-2 | TRBV11-3 | CASSNRPYGYTF | TGTGCCAGCAGCAACAGGCCCTATGGCTACACCTTC
NA | TRBD1 | TRBJ2-2 | TRBV6-1 | CASQGENTGELFF | TGTGCCAGCCAGGGGGAGAACACCGGGGAGCTGTTTTTT
NA | NA | TRBJ1-1 | TRBV6-5 | CASSSNTGLPFF | TGTGCCAGCAGTTCGAACACAGGGTTACCTTTCTTT
NA | TRBD1 | TRBJ1-3 | TRBV29-1 | CSAQRGTGSSGNTIYF | TGCAGCGCTCAGAGGGGGACAGGGAGCTCTGGAAACACCATATATTTT
NA | NA | TRBJ1-4 | TRBV2 | CASRGLGGKLFF | TGTGCCAGCAGAGGTCTCGGGGGAAAACTGTTTTTT
NA | TRBD1 | TRBJ2-2 | TRBV18 | CASSPRRDSHRELFF | TGTGCCAGCTCACCGCGCCGGGACAGCCACCGCGAGCTGTTTTTT
NA | TRBD1 | TRBJ1-6 | TRBV7-9 | CASSSSRGTGESPLHF | TGTGCCAGCAGCTCCTCGCGAGGGACAGGGGAGTCACCCCTCCACTTT
NA | NA | TRBJ2-7 | TRBV7-9 | CSSSYPGHPYEQYF | TGTTCCAGCAGCTACCCTGGACATCCCTACGAGCAGTACTTC
NA | TRBD1 | TRBJ2-5 | TRBV5-1 | CASSSLGTGQETQYF | TGCGCCAGCAGCTCCTTGGGGACAGGTCAAGAGACCCAGTACTTC
NA | NA | TRBJ2-1 | TRBV18 | CASSPSQGGAVNEQFF | TGTGCCAGCTCACCCTCTCAAGGGGGTGCGGTCAATGAGCAGTTCTTC
once | TRBD2 | TRBJ2-1 | TRBV7-8 | CASSLGRTGLTYNEQFF | TGTGCCAGCAGCTTAGGGAGAACGGGACTAACCTACAATGAGCAGTTCTTC
once | TRBD1 | TRBJ1-2 | TRBV10-3 | CAIDDRGVNYGYTF | TGTGCCATCGATGACAGGGGAGTAAACTATGGCTACACCTTC
NA | NA | TRBJ2-7 | TRBV2 | CASRAVSYEQYF | TGTGCCAGCAGGGCAGTCTCCTACGAGCAGTACTTC
few | NA | TRBJ1-3 | TRBV11-2 | CASSLASGQRNTIYF | TGTGCCAGCAGCTTAGCCTCAGGACAGCGAAACACCATATATTTT
NA | NA | TRBJ2-7 | TRBV19 | CASSIGYYYEQYF | TGTGCCAGTAGTATAGGGTACTACTACGAGCAGTACTTC
NA | NA | TRBJ2-1 | TRBV6-1 | CASRTGSSYNEQFF | TGTGCCAGCAGAACAGGGAGCTCCTACAATGAGCAGTTCTTC
NA | NA | TRBJ2-5 | TRBV6-5 | CASRQWGSEETQYF | TGTGCCAGCAGACAATGGGGCTCCGAGGAGACCCAGTACTTC
NA | TRBD1 | TRBJ1-1 | TRBV5-5 | CASSEDRGTEAFF | TGTGCCAGCAGCGAAGACAGGGGAACTGAAGCTTTCTTT
NA | NA | TRBJ2-7 | TRBV6-1 | CASSARRGRGYEQYF | TGTGCCAGCAGTGCTCGCCGGGGCAGGGGCTACGAGCAGTACTTC
NA | NA | TRBJ2-3 | TRBV5-1 | CASSLRGSTDTQYF | TGCGCCAGCAGCTTGCGGGGTTCCACAGATACGCAGTATTTT
NA | NA | TRBJ1-5 | TRBV10-2 | CASSDPNQPQHF | TGCGCCAGCAGTGACCCGAATCAGCCCCAGCATTTT
NA | TRBD1 | TRBJ2-5 | TRBV7-7 | CASSLDRVGETQYF | TGTGCTAGCAGCCTGGACAGGGTCGGCGAGACCCAGTACTTC